Shown below are 15 T cell receptor beta chains from a single sample sequenced in a study of radiotherapy plus CTLA-4 blockade in lung cancer. Only in-frame clones appear in the TCRdb table, and some are missing; sequencing was by immunoSEQ multiplex PCR. The sample yields tens of thousands of clones, around 84% seen once. The sequenced sample was peripheral blood, obtained from a patient treated with radiotherapy plus ipilimumab. These receptors originate from a human donor with non-small cell lung cancer that progressed on radiotherapy plus ipilimumab.

The V gene is TRBV5-1, the J gene TRBJ1-2; 7 bases are shared with TRBD1. This CDR3 is built from 12 residues. Germline CDR1 is SGHRS and CDR2 is YFSETQ. The trim removed 7 bases at V and 4 bases at J, leaving 4 bases unmatched. CDR3 DNA: TGCGCCAGCCAGGGACAGTCCTATGGCTACACCTTC. This translates into CASQGQSYGYTF.

The chain joins TRBV10-3 to TRBJ1-2, with 8 positions matching TRBD1. The germline V gene encodes CDR1 ENHRY and CDR2 SYGVKD. V was pared by 2 bases and J by 4 bases, with 6 bases of the junction left unmatched. The CDR3 contains 15 residues. The CDR3 is CAISEGQGMVYGYTF. The CDR3 nucleotides are TGTGCCATCAGTGAGGGACAGGGTATGGTCTATGGCTACACCTTC.

A word on this clone: At one end the junction does not follow the germline gene, possibly because of a read error. This chain joins TRBV4-1 and TRBJ1-2; D gene uncertain. The CDR3 is 14 amino acids. The germline V gene has CDR1 MGHRA and CDR2 YSYEKL. The CDR3 sequence: CASSLTRTVYGYAF. The CDR3 region has the DNA TGCGCCAGCAGCCTTACCCGGACGGTGTATGGCTACGCCTTC.

The chain employs TRBV11-2 and TRBJ2-7; D is uncertain. Trimming stripped 1 base from V and 4 bases from J, with 14 bases between. CDR1 and CDR2 from the germline V gene are SGHAT and FQNNGV. This CDR3 has 15 amino acids. CDR3 residues: CASSLAHGLHYEQYV. DNA of the CDR3: TGTGCCAGCAGCTTAGCCCACGGCCTGCATTACGAGCAGTACGTC.

This clone has only a few counts. The rearrangement joins TRBV2 to TRBJ2-3; no firm D call. The CDR3 consists of 14 residues. Germline V CDR1 and CDR2: SNHLY, FYNNEI. Deletions cut 4 bases from V and 6 bases from J, with 14 bases between. The CDR3 DNA reads TGTGCCAGCAGTGCAAGCATACCCGGGGATACGCAGTATTTT. Amino acids: CASSASIPGDTQYF.

This clone was observed a handful of times. The chain combines TRBV19 with TRBJ1-4, with TRBD1 as a possible D gene (5 bases). Trimming took 3 bases from V and 10 from J, leaving 15 bases between them. The CDR3 consists of 14 residues. Germline CDR1 reads LNHDA; CDR2 reads SQIVND (reference sequence). The CDR3 loop reads CASSIDSPRAKLFF. The CDR3 DNA reads TGTGCCAGTAGTATTGACAGTCCCCGGGCAAAACTGTTTTTT.

V gene TRBV4-1 combines with J gene TRBJ2-3, with 10 bases aligning to TRBD2. The germline CDR1 and CDR2 sequences are MGHRA and YSYEKL. V trimming: 3 bases; J trimming: 6 bases; junction bases outside the gene matches: 9. The CDR3 consists of 16 residues. The CDR3 spells CASSQGTSGAGDTQYF. The CDR3 nucleotides are TGCGCCAGCAGCCAGGGAACTAGCGGGGCTGGTGATACGCAGTATTTT.

V and J are TRBV2 and TRBJ2-2; D may be TRBD1 (6 bases). Germline V gene sequence: CDR1 SNHLY, CDR2 FYNNEI. The CDR3 is 14 amino acids. V lost 7 bases and J lost 4, with 13 bases in between. The CDR3 sequence is CASMGQDSTGELFF. Here the CDR3 DNA reads TGTGCCAGCATGGGACAAGATAGCACCGGGGAGCTGTTTTTT.

There are a few counts of this clone. V usage is TRBV2 and J usage is TRBJ1-1; the D gene is possibly TRBD1 (6 bases). Germline V lookup: CDR1 SNHLY, CDR2 FYNNEI. CDR3 length: 14 amino acids. With 4 bases removed from V and 1 base from J, the gap between germline ends came to 10 bases. The CDR3 sequence is CASSVGGPNTEAFF. DNA for the CDR3: TGTGCCAGCAGTGTAGGGGGGCCGAACACTGAAGCTTTCTTT.

As regards this clone: One end of the junction varies from germline; a read error may be responsible. The DNA for the CDR3 is TGTGCTAGCAGCTCTGGCCTGGGTCGGGACAATGAGCAGTTCTTC. Amino acids: CASSSGLGRDNEQFF. The chain recombines TRBV7-7 with TRBJ2-1; no definite D call. This CDR3 spans 15 amino acids. Germline lookup yields CDR1 SSHAT and CDR2 FNYEAQ (reference sequence).

The chain couples TRBV4-1 to TRBJ1-5, with 7 positions matching TRBD1. CDR1 is MGHRA and CDR2 is YSYEKL in the germline V gene. This CDR3 spans 15 amino acids. V lost 0 bases and J lost 9; bases outside the gene matches: 8. DNA for the CDR3: TGCGCCAGCAGCCAAGATGAGACAGGGTCGGGGCCCCAGCATTTT. It encodes CASSQDETGSGPQHF.

The chain links TRBV28 to TRBJ2-1, with TRBD2 as a possible D gene (5 bases). Germline-derived CDR1 and CDR2 are MDHEN and SYDVKM. The CDR3 loop spans 15 amino acids. V gave up 2 bases and J gave up 5 bases, with 13 bases separating them. CDR3 in amino acids: CASSLEGGRNNEQFF. CDR3 nucleotides: TGTGCCAGCAGTTTAGAGGGTGGTAGAAACAATGAGCAGTTCTTC.

V gene TRBV9 combines with J gene TRBJ2-5, with TRBD2 as a possible D gene (6 bases). Trimming shortened V by 2 bases and J by 0 bases, and 11 bases separated the two germline ends. Per the germline V gene, CDR1 is SGDLS and CDR2 is YYNGEE. CDR3 length: 15 residues. The CDR3 DNA reads as TGTGCCAGCAGCGTCGGCGGGACTCACCAAGAGACCCAGTACTTC. Its translation is CASSVGGTHQETQYF.

The rearrangement uses TRBV18 and TRBJ2-7, with TRBD2 identical over 15 bases. Trimming at V came to 5 bases and at J to 0 bases, leaving 8 bases not matched to a gene. CDR1 is KGHSH, CDR2 LQKENI, per germline. The CDR3 has 18 residues. The CDR3 DNA reads as TGTGCCAGCTCAGAGGGACTAGCGGGAGGCAAGATCTCCTACGAGCAGTACTTC. Amino acid sequence: CASSEGLAGGKISYEQYF. Together with reference TRBV18 and TRBJ2-7, the CDR3 gives the full variable domain: NAGVMQNPRHLVRRRGQEARLRCSPMKGHSHVYWYRQLPEEGLKFMVYLQKENIIDESGMPKERFSAEFPKEGPSILRIQQVVRGDSAAYFCASSEGLAGGKISYEQYFGPGTRLTVT.

The CDR3 here is CASSHSTEAFF. In DNA form, the CDR3 reads TGTGCCAGCAGTCATAGCACTGAAGCTTTCTTT. The chain recombines TRBV25-1 with TRBJ1-1; no firm D call. Germline CDR1 reads MGHDK; CDR2 reads SYGVNS. V was shortened by 5 bases and J by 4 bases, with 5 bases between the two germline ends. The CDR3 spans 11 residues.